The T cell receptor beta chain under discussion was sequenced for a study of cytomegalovirus exposure and HLA in healthy donors. Trimming removed 8 bases from V and 1 base from J, with 23 bases in between. Germline V CDR1 and CDR2: MGHDK, SYGVNS. CDR3 length: 17 amino acids. Study observations and caveats: TCR beta V- and J-gene trimming was later associated with a missense DCLRE1C variant.

All the people who gave samples were healthy bone marrow donors. Though nominally healthy at sampling, donors likely had unrecorded immune exposures. Turning to this clone: No antigen is known for it.

Primers included in the PCR were 60 Vbeta and 13 Jbeta primers. Original processing methods: Unique TCR beta chains numbered roughly 83 million in a later analysis, with 10 million to 14 million shared. Libraries were prepared by immunoSEQ multiplex PCR; TCRdb keeps only in-frame clonotypes and omits some of them. D and trimming come from the DNA, and the V and J calls and clone size come from that table. The sample has around 92,000 clones; 65% to 85% are singletons. The rearrangement joins TRBV25-1 to TRBJ1-2; D possibly corresponds to TRBD1 (6 bases). The receptor was isolated from a girl aged 2-10 years in good health and CMV-seropositive. The sequencing sample was made of PBMCs. The DNA of the CDR3 is TGTGCCAGCTGGGGCTACAGGGCCATCACCCATAACTATGGCTACACCTTC. Its translation is CASWGYRAITHNYGYTF.